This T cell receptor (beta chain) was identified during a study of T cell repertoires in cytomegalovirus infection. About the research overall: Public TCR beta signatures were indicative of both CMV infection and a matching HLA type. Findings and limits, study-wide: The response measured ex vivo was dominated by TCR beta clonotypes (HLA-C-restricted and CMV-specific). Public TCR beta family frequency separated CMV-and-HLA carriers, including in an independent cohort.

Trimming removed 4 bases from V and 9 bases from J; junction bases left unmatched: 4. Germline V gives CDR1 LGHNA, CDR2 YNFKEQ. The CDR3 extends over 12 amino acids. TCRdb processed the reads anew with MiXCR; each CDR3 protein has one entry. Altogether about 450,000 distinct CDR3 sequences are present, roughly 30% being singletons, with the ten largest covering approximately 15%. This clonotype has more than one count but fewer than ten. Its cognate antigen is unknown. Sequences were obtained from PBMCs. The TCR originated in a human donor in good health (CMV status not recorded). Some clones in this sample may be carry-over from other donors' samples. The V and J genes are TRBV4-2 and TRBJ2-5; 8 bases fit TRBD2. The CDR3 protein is CASSPGGPAQYF. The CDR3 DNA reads TGTGCCAGCAGCCCGGGGGGGCCGGCCCAGTACTTC.